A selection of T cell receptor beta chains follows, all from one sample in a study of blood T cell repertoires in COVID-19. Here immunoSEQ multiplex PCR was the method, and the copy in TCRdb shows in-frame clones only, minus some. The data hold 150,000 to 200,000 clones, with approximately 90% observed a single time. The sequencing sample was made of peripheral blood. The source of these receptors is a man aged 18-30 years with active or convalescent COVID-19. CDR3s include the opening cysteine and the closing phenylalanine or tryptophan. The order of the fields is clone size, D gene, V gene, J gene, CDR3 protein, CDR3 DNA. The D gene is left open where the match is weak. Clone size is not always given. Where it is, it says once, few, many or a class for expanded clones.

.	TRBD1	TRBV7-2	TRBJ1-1	CASSFDFRGLNTEAFF	TGTGCCAGCAGCTTTGATTTCAGGGGGCTGAACACTGAAGCTTTCTTT
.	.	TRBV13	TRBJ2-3	CASSLRDTQYF	TGTGCCAGCAGCTTACGGGATACGCAGTATTTT
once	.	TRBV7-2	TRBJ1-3	CASSPTGTSSGNTIYF	TGTGCCAGCAGCCCAACAGGGACCTCCTCTGGAAACACCATATATTTT
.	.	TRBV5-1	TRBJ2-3	CASSLFGRGDRTDTQYF	TGCGCCAGCAGCTTGTTCGGCAGGGGGGACCGCACAGATACGCAGTATTTT
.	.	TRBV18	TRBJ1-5	CASSPSRTGGDSNQPQHF	TGTGCCAGCTCACCCAGTAGGACGGGGGGGGACAGCAATCAGCCCCAGCATTTT
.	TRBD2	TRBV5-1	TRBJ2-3	CASSLVHSGGAEDTQYF	TGCGCCAGCAGCTTGGTTCATAGCGGGGGGGCGGAAGATACGCAGTATTTT
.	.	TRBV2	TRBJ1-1	CASKTTPGREAFF	TGTGCCAGCAAAACTACTCCGGGAAGAGAAGCTTTCTTT
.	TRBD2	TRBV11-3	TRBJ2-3	CASSLVTGTSGFLDTQYF	TGTGCCAGCAGCTTAGTTACCGGGACTAGCGGTTTTCTAGATACGCAGTATTTT
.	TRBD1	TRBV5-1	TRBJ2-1	CASSLLTGEGDNEQFF	TGCGCCAGCAGCTTGTTAACAGGGGAAGGGGACAATGAGCAGTTCTTC
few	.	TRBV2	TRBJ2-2	CASSEARQNTGELFF	TGTGCCAGCAGTGAAGCGCGGCAGAACACCGGGGAGCTGTTTTTT
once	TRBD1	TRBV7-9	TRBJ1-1	CASSHTGDRAFF	TGTGCCAGCAGTCATACAGGGGACAGAGCTTTCTTT
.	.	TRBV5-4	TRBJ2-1	CASSLEGQPYNEQFF	TGTGCCAGCAGCTTGGAAGGACAGCCTTACAATGAGCAGTTCTTC
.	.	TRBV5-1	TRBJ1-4	CASSLSGARNEKLFF	TGCGCCAGCAGCTTGAGCGGGGCTCGTAATGAAAAACTGTTTTTT
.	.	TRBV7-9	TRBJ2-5	CASSPPYGGEIQETQYF	TGTGCCAGCAGTCCACCATACGGCGGGGAAATCCAAGAGACCCAGTACTTC
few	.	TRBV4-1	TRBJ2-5	CASSPLQGGKTQYF	TGCGCCAGCAGCCCCCTACAGGGAGGGAAGACCCAGTACTTC
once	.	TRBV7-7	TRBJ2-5	CASSLGRANIETQYF	TGTGCTAGCAGCTTAGGCAGGGCCAATATCGAGACCCAGTACTTC
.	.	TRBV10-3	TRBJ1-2	CAISESTAFYGYTF	TGTGCCATCAGTGAGTCGACAGCTTTCTATGGCTACACCTTC
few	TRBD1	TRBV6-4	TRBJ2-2	CASRDRETTGELFF	TGTGCCAGCCGGGACAGGGAGACCACCGGGGAGCTGTTTTTT
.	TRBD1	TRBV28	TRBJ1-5	CASSSTTGGYNQPQHF	TGTGCCAGCAGTTCAACGACAGGGGGCTACAATCAGCCCCAGCATTTT
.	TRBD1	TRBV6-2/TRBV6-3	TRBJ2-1	CASSYYWGTGGNEQFF	TGTGCCAGCAGTTACTATTGGGGGACAGGGGGCAATGAGCAGTTCTTC
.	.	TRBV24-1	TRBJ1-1	CATGSGDQAFF	TGTGCCACCGGATCAGGGGATCAAGCTTTCTTT
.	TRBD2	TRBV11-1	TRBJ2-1	CASSFWGGRGDNEQFF	TGTGCCAGCAGCTTCTGGGGCGGGAGAGGAGACAATGAGCAGTTCTTC
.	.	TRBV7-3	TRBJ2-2	CASSPTYSNTGELFF	TGTGCCAGCAGCCCGACTTATTCGAACACCGGGGAGCTGTTTTTT
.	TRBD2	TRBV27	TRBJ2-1	CASRAGGTSGRAGVDEQFF	TGTGCCAGCAGGGCCGGAGGGACTAGCGGGAGGGCCGGGGTCGATGAGCAGTTCTTC
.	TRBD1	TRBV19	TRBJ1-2	CASTSRGQGNDGYTF	TGTGCCAGTACCTCGCGGGGACAGGGGAACGATGGCTACACCTTC
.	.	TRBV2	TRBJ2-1	CASTSTSFEQFF	TGTGCCAGCACTTCAACTAGTTTTGAGCAGTTCTTC
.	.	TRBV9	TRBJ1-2	CASSVTTLDYGTGYTF	TGTGCCAGCAGCGTAACAACTCTAGATTATGGCACTGGCTACACCTTC
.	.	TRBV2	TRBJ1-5	CASRRIGQPQHF	TGTGCCAGCAGGAGGATCGGTCAGCCCCAGCATTTT
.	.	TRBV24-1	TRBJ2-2	CATSDLPASRGVDTGELFF	TGTGCCACCAGTGATTTGCCCGCTAGCCGTGGTGTCGACACCGGGGAGCTGTTTTTT
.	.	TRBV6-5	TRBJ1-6	CASSYSSSPLHF	TGTGCCAGCAGTTACTCCAGTTCACCCCTCCACTTT
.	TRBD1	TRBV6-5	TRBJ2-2	CASSSLTGHTGELFF	TGTGCCAGCAGTTCCCTGACAGGGCACACCGGGGAGCTGTTTTTT
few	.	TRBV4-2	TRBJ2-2	CASSQSRALGGATGELFF	TGTGCCAGCAGCCAAAGTAGGGCCCTAGGGGGGGCCACCGGGGAGCTGTTTTTT
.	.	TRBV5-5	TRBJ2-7	CASSPWGLGYEQYF	TGTGCCAGCAGCCCCTGGGGACTCGGCTACGAGCAGTACTTC
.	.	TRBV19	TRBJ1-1	CASSYGMNTEAFF	TGTGCCAGTAGTTACGGGATGAACACTGAAGCTTTCTTT
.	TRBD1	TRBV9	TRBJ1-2	CASSAVTGGTGAGYTF	TGTGCCAGCAGCGCCGTTACGGGGGGGACAGGGGCTGGCTACACCTTC
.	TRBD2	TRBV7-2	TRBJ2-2	CASSPRGGLAFLNTGELFF	TGTGCCAGCAGCCCCCGAGGGGGACTAGCTTTTCTAAACACCGGGGAGCTGTTTTTT
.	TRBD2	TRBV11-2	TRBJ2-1	CASSAIAGSWNEQFF	TGTGCCAGCAGCGCTATAGCGGGTAGTTGGAATGAGCAGTTCTTC
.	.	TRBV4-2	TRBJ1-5	CASSQEAGHSNQPQHF	TGTGCCAGCAGCCAAGAGGCAGGCCATAGCAATCAGCCCCAGCATTTT
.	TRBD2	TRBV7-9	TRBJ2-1	CASSLGGTSGPSGEQFF	TGTGCCAGCAGCTTAGGCGGGACTAGCGGGCCCAGCGGTGAGCAGTTCTTC
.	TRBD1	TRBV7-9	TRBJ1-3	CASSLRQGASGNTIYF	TGTGCCAGCAGTCTCCGACAGGGGGCGTCTGGAAACACCATATATTTT
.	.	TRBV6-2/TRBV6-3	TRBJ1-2	CASSSQGYGYTF	TGTGCCAGCAGTTCGCAGGGCTATGGCTACACCTTC
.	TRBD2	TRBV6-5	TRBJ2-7	CASSYTTSGKYEQYF	TGTGCCAGCAGTTACACGACTAGCGGGAAATACGAGCAGTACTTC
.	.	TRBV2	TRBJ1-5	CASRRGYLQPQHF	TGTGCCAGCAGGCGGGGTTATCTTCAGCCCCAGCATTTT
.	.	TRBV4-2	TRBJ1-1	CASSHEARGNMNTEAFF	TGTGCCAGCAGCCACGAGGCTCGAGGGAACATGAACACTGAAGCTTTCTTT
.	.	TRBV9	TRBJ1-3	CASSVLGNSGNTIYF	TGTGCCAGCAGCGTATTGGGCAATTCTGGAAACACCATATATTTT
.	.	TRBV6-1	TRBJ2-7	CASSDPTETYEQYF	TGTGCCAGCAGTGATCCTACAGAGACCTACGAGCAGTACTTC
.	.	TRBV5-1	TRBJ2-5	CASSLEGGTEETQYF	TGCGCCAGCAGCTTGGAGGGGGGGACCGAAGAGACCCAGTACTTC
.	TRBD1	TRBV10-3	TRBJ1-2	CAISVDREFNYGYTF	TGTGCCATCAGTGTAGACAGGGAGTTCAACTATGGCTACACCTTC
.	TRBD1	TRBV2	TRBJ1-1	CASSGTGLEAFF	TGTGCCAGCAGTGGGACAGGGTTAGAAGCTTTCTTT
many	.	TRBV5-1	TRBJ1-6	CASSLAGGAGNSPLHF	TGCGCCAGCAGCTTGGCCGGAGGGGCAGGTAATTCACCCCTCCACTTT
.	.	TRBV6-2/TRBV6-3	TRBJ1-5	CASSYLGGAGQPQHF	TGTGCCAGCAGTTACCTAGGGGGGGCAGGTCAGCCCCAGCATTTT
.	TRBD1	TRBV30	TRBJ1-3	CAWRGQGLSSGNTIYF	TGTGCCTGGAGGGGACAGGGCCTCTCCTCTGGAAACACCATATATTTT
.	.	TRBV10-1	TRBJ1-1	CASSESRRGGNTEAFF	TGCGCCAGCAGTGAGTCGAGAAGGGGAGGGAACACTGAAGCTTTCTTT
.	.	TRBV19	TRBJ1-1	CASTISYLNTEAFF	TGTGCCAGTACCATATCTTACTTGAACACTGAAGCTTTCTTT
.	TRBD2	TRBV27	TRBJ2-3	CASSSGTSPFPTDTQYF	TGTGCCAGCAGTTCTGGGACTAGCCCTTTCCCCACAGATACGCAGTATTTT
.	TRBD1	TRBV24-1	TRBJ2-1	CATSDLGAGQGRGYNEQFF	TGTGCCACCAGTGACCTGGGGGCGGGACAGGGCAGGGGTTACAATGAGCAGTTCTTC
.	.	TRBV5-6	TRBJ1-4	CASSLVSGEEKLFF	TGTGCCAGCAGCTTAGTCTCTGGAGAGGAAAAACTGTTTTTT
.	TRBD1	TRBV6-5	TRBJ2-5	CASSPTGGVETQYF	TGTGCCAGCAGTCCGACAGGGGGCGTTGAGACCCAGTACTTC
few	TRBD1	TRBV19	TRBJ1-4	CASSRDRGLSSTNEKLFF	TGTGCCAGTAGTAGGGACAGGGGGCTATCATCAACTAATGAAAAACTGTTTTTT